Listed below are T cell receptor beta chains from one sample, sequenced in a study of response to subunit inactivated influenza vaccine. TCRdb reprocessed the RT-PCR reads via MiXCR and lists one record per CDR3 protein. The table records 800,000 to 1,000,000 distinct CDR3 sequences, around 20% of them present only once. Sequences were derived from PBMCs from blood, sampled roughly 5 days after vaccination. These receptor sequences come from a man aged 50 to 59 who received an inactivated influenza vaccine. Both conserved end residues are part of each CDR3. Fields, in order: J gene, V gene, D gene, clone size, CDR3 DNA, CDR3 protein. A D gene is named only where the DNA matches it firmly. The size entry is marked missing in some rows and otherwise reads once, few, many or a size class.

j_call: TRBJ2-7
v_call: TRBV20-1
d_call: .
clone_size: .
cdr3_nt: TGCAGTGCTATTGGAGGGGGAACCTACGAGCAGTACTTC
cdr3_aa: CSAIGGGTYEQYF

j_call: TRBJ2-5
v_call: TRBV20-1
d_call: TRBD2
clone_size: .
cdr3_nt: TGCAGTGCTAGTAAAATAGGGCTAGCGGGCTTGGCCCAGTACTTC
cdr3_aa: CSASKIGLAGLAQYF

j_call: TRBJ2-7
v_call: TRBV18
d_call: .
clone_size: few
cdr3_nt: TGTGCCAGCTCACTAAATACAGGTTCCGACGAGCAGTACTTC
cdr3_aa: CASSLNTGSDEQYF

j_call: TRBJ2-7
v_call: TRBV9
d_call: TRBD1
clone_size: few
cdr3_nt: TGTGCCAGCAGCGTACTGGGACAGGGGGCCTCTGAGCAGTACTTC
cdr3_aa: CASSVLGQGASEQYF

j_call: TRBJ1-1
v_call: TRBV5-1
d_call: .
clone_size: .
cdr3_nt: TGCGCCAGCAGGGCGGACGTGAACACTGAAGCTTTCTTT
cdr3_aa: CASRADVNTEAFF

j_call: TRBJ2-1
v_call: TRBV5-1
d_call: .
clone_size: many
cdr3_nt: TGCGCCAGCAGCCCCCGTCTAGCAGCTTACAATGAGCAGTTCTTC
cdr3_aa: CASSPRLAAYNEQFF

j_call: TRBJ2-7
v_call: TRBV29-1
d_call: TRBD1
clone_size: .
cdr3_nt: TGCAGCGTCCCCAAACCCGGGACAGGCCTGACCTACGAGCAGTACTTC
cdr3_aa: CSVPKPGTGLTYEQYF

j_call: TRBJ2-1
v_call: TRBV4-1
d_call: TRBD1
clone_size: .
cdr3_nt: TGCGCCAGCAGCCAAGAGACTCGAAGAGGGGGCCTTTCCTACAATGAGCAGTTCTTC
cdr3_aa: CASSQETRRGGLSYNEQFF

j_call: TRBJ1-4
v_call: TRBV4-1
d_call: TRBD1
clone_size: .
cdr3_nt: TGCGCCAGCAGCCAAGTACCGGGACAGGGTTTTGAAAAACTGTTTTTT
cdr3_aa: CASSQVPGQGFEKLFF

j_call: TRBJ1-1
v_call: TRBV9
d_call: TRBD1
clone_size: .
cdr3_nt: TGTGCCAGCAGCGAGGACAGGGGAACTGAAGCTTTCTTT
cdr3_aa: CASSEDRGTEAFF

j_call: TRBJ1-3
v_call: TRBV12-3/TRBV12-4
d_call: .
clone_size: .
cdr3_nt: TGTGCCAGCAATCCCGACAGACCTAACTCTGGAAACACCATATATTTT
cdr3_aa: CASNPDRPNSGNTIYF

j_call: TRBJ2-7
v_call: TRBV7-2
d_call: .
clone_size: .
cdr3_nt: TGTGCCAGCAGCCCCCAGGGTCTCTACGAGCAGTACTTC
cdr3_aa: CASSPQGLYEQYF

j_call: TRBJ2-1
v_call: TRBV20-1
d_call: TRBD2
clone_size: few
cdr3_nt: TGCAGTGCTAGGGGAAGCGGGGGGGCTAGAGATGAGCAGTTCTTC
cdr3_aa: CSARGSGGARDEQFF

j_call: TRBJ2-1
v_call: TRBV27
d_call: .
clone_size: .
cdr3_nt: TGTGCCAGCAGTTTTACCGGGAGTAGTATAGATGAGCAGTTCTTC
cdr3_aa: CASSFTGSSIDEQFF

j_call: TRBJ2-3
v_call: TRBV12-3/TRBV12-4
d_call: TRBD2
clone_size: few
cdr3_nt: TGTGCCAGCAGTTTCGGTGGCGGGAGTTTGACAGATACGCAGTATTTT
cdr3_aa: CASSFGGGSLTDTQYF

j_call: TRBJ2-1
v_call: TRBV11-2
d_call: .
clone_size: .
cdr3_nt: TGTGCCAGCAGCCTTCTATCGGGTAGCGGTAGCTCCTACAATGAGCAGTTCTTC
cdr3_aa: CASSLLSGSGSSYNEQFF

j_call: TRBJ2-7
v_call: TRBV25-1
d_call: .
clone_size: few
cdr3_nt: TGTGCCAGCAGGAGGCCGGGACACTTCTACGAGCAGTACTTC
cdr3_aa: CASRRPGHFYEQYF

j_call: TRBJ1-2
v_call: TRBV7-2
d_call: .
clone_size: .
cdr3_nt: TGTGCCAGCAGCCAGGGACGGGACTATGGCTACACCTTC
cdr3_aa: CASSQGRDYGYTF

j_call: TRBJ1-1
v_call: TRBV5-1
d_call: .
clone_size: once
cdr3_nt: TGCGCCAGCAGCGTCGCCGTGGATGTCACTGAAGCTTTCTTT
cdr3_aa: CASSVAVDVTEAFF

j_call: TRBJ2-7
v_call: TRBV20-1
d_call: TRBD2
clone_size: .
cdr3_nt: TGCAGTGCTGGGCGGGAGCCCCTCTCCTACGAGCAGTACTTC
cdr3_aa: CSAGREPLSYEQYF

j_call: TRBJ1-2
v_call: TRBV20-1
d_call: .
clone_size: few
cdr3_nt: TGCAGTGGCCCACAGGGTACCTCTAACTATGGCTACACCTTC
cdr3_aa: CSGPQGTSNYGYTF

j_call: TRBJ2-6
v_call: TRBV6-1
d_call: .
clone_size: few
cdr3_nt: TGTGCCAGCAGTGAAGAGGAGGGACTGGGGGCCAACGTCCTGACTTTC
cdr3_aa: CASSEEEGLGANVLTF

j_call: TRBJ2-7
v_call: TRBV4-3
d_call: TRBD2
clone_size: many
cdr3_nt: TGCGCCAGCAGCCAAGATCTTAGCGGGACCATCTACGAGCAGTACTTC
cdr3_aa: CASSQDLSGTIYEQYF

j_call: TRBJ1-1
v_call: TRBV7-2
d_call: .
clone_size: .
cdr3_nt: TGTGCCAGCAGTGCGTCGGGGCGCGGCACTGAAGCTTTCTTT
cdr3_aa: CASSASGRGTEAFF

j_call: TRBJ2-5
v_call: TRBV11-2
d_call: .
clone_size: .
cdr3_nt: TGTGCCAGCAGCTCACCTCTGACTGGCCGTCTAGGGACCCAGTACTTC
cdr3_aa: CASSSPLTGRLGTQYF

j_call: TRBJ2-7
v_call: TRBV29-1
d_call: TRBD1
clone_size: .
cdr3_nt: TGCAGCGTCCCCGGGACAGGGTCCTACGAGCAGTACTTC
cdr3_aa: CSVPGTGSYEQYF

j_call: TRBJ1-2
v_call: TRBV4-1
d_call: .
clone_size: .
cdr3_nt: TGCGCCAGCAGTCAAGGATCCGGACGGATGGGGGGCACCTTC
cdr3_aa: CASSQGSGRMGGTF

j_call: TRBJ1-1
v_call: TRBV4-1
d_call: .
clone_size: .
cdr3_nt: TGCGCCAGCAGCCAAGAAAGGGGGGTAGCTTTCTTT
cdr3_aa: CASSQERGVAFF

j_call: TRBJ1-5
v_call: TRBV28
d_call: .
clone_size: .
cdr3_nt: TGTGCCAGCAGTCGAACCCACAGGGTTACCAATCAGCCCCAGCATTTT
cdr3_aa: CASSRTHRVTNQPQHF

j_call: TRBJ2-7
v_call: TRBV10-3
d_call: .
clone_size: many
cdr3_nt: TGTGCCATCAGTGAATCGGGCGTCGCCTACGAGCAGTACTTC
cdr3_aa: CAISESGVAYEQYF

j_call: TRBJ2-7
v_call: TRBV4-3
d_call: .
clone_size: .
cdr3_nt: TGCGCCAGCAGCCAAGATCACGCCCCAGGGGTAACCTACGAGCAGTACTTC
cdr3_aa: CASSQDHAPGVTYEQYF

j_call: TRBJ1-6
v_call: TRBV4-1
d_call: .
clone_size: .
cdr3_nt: TGCGCCAGCAGCCAAGGTGTAACACCCAGGGGAGGGAATTCACCCCTCCACTTT
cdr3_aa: CASSQGVTPRGGNSPLHF

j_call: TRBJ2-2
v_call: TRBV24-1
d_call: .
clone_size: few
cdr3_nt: TGTGCCACCAGTGATTTAGGTCTACCAGGGGTTACCGGGGAGCTGTTTTTT
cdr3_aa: CATSDLGLPGVTGELFF

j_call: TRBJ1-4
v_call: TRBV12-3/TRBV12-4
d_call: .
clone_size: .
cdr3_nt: TGTGCCAGCACCGCAAGGTTTAGGAGGCCCGGGAATGAAAAACTGTTTTTT
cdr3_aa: CASTARFRRPGNEKLFF

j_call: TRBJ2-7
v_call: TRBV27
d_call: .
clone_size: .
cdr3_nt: TGTGCCAGCAGTTTTAGAGACAGACCTTACGAGCAGTACTTC
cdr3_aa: CASSFRDRPYEQYF

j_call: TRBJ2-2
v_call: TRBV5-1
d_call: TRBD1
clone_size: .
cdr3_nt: TGCGCCAGCAGTTACGACAGGGGGAACACCGGGGAGCTGTTTTTT
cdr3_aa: CASSYDRGNTGELFF

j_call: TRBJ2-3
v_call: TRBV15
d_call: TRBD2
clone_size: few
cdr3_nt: TGTGCCACCAGCAGAGCGGACGGGGGGGCCGTAGATACGCAGTATTTT
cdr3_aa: CATSRADGGAVDTQYF

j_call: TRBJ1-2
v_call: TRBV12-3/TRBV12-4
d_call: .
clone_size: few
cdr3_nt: TGTGCCAGCAGTTTGGGGGCTGGGGCTCCCGGTGGCTACACCTTC
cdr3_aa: CASSLGAGAPGGYTF

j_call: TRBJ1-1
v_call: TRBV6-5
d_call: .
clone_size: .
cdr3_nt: TGTGCCAGCAGTGACTCGGGGGGCGAACGCCAAGCTTTCTTT
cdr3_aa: CASSDSGGERQAFF

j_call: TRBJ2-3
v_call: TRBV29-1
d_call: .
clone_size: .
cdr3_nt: TGCAGCGTCGCGGGTATAAGCACAGATACGCAGTATTTT
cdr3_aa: CSVAGISTDTQYF

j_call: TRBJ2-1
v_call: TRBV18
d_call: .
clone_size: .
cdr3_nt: TGTGCCAGCTCACCATCCCAGCGGGCGTACAATGAGCAGTTCTTC
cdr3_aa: CASSPSQRAYNEQFF

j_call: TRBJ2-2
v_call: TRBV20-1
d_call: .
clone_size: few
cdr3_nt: TGCAGTGCTAGACGCCCAGGGACAAACACCGGGGAGCTGTTTTTT
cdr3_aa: CSARRPGTNTGELFF

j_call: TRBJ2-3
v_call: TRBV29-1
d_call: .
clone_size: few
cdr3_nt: TGCAGCGTTGAGACGGGTCCAGACACAGATACGCAGTATTTT
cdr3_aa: CSVETGPDTDTQYF

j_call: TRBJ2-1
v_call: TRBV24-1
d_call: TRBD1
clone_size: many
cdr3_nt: TGTGCCACCAGTGATGACAGGGTCCATGAGCAGTTCTTC
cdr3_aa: CATSDDRVHEQFF

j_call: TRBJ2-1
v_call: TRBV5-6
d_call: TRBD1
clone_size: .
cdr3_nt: TGTGCCAGCAGACCCGGGACAGTCAATGAGCAGTTCTTC
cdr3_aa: CASRPGTVNEQFF

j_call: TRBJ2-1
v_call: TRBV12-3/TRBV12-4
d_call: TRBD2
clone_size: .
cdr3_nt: TGTGCCAGCACCCGTCGGACTAGCGGGGGGGGTGAGCAGTTCTTC
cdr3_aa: CASTRRTSGGGEQFF

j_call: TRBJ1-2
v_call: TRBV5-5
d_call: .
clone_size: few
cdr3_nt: TGTGCCAGCAGCTTCGACTTAGGGAACTATGGCTACACCTTC
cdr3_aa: CASSFDLGNYGYTF

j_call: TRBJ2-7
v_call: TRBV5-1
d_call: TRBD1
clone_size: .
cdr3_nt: TGCGCCAGCAGGTTCACAGGGGCCTACGAGCAGTACTTC
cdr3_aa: CASRFTGAYEQYF

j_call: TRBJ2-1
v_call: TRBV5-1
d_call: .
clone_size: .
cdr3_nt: TGCGCCAGTAACCCGAAGGACTCTCCCCGGAGCGAGCAGTTCTTC
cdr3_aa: CASNPKDSPRSEQFF

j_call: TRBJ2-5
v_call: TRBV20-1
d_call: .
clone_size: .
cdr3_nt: TGCAGTGCCCGACCCCCAGGGAAAGAGACCCAGTACTTC
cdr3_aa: CSARPPGKETQYF

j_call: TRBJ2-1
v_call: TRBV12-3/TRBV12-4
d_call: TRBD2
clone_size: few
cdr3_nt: TGTGCCAGCAGTTACACTAGCGGGGGGGCCAATGAGCAGTTCTTC
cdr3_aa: CASSYTSGGANEQFF

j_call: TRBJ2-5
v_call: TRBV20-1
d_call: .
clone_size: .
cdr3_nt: TGCAGTGCTAGAGGGTCCAGCCAAGAGACCCAGTACTTC
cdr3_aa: CSARGSSQETQYF

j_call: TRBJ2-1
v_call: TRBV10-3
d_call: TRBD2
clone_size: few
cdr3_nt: TGTGCCATCACAGCGGGGGCCTACAATGAGCAGTTCTTC
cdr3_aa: CAITAGAYNEQFF